This is a list of T cell receptor beta chains from one sample in a study of human T cells and chemical hapten exposure. MiXCR, run by TCRdb on the RACE reads, gives a single entry per CDR3 protein. Here the sample spans more than 100,000 distinct CDR3 sequences, approximately 10% being singletons. The sequencing here drew on whole blood, taken in connection with sensitization to the hapten diphenylcyclopropenone (DPC). These receptors all stem from a woman between 50 and 59 years old with alopecia areata. Some clones in this sample may be carry-over from other donors' samples. Each CDR3 is given with its conserved first and last residue. The order of the fields is J gene, V gene, D gene, CDR3 protein. The D gene is left open where the match is weak.

J: TRBJ2-2
V: TRBV5-1
D: NA
CDR3: CASSLETGANTGELFF

J: TRBJ2-7
V: TRBV6-6
D: TRBD2
CDR3: CASSYPRTSGSDEQYF

J: TRBJ2-2
V: TRBV28
D: TRBD1
CDR3: CASSFRGPGELFF

J: TRBJ1-3
V: TRBV30
D: TRBD1
CDR3: CAWSVNRGTSSGNTIYF

J: TRBJ1-1
V: TRBV29-1
D: NA
CDR3: CSVGTLMNTEAFF

J: TRBJ2-3
V: TRBV20-1
D: NA
CDR3: CSAGPGTPSTDTQYF

J: TRBJ2-6
V: TRBV7-8
D: NA
CDR3: CASSLTPSGANVLTF

J: TRBJ1-4
V: TRBV7-9
D: NA
CDR3: CASSLGQRNEKLFF

J: TRBJ2-5
V: TRBV7-6
D: NA
CDR3: CASSLEGGLETQYF

J: TRBJ1-6
V: TRBV12-3/TRBV12-4
D: NA
CDR3: CASSPRAPGGNSPLHF

J: TRBJ2-7
V: TRBV3-1
D: NA
CDR3: CASSQGPGQFSYEQYF

J: TRBJ1-4
V: TRBV12-3/TRBV12-4
D: TRBD1
CDR3: CATRQGIVEKLFF

J: TRBJ1-1
V: TRBV7-2
D: TRBD1
CDR3: CASRPTGTGKEAFF

J: TRBJ1-4
V: TRBV14
D: NA
CDR3: CASSKGGERNEKLFF

J: TRBJ1-5
V: TRBV9
D: NA
CDR3: CASSVGEVYSNQPQHF

J: TRBJ2-7
V: TRBV6-2/TRBV6-3
D: TRBD2
CDR3: CASRGGSEYEQYF

J: TRBJ2-1
V: TRBV12-3/TRBV12-4
D: NA
CDR3: CASSLQAEQFF

J: TRBJ1-1
V: TRBV19
D: TRBD1
CDR3: CASSKTGGFTEAFF

J: TRBJ2-1
V: TRBV28
D: NA
CDR3: CASRDASEGFF

J: TRBJ1-5
V: TRBV6-6
D: NA
CDR3: CASSLQRANQPQHF

J: TRBJ1-2
V: TRBV29-1
D: NA
CDR3: CSVEGTTGDGYTF

J: TRBJ2-5
V: TRBV15
D: TRBD1
CDR3: CATSPTGTGGETQYF

J: TRBJ1-2
V: TRBV30
D: TRBD1
CDR3: CAWKDRGSGYTF

J: TRBJ1-1
V: TRBV6-6
D: TRBD1
CDR3: CASSYLGQVNTEAFF

J: TRBJ1-5
V: TRBV6-1
D: NA
CDR3: CASWGSGGGNQPQHF

J: TRBJ2-3
V: TRBV11-2
D: NA
CDR3: CASSLDPWTENTDTQYF

J: TRBJ2-7
V: TRBV7-9
D: NA
CDR3: CASSSATRGSHEQYF

J: TRBJ1-2
V: TRBV29-1
D: TRBD1
CDR3: CSVPTGDNGYTF